This entry lists 6 T cell receptor beta chains sequenced from one sample in a study of T cell repertoires in cytomegalovirus infection. MiXCR, applied by TCRdb to the reads, yields one record per CDR3 protein. The table records 210,000 or so distinct CDR3 sequences, 6.5% of them present only once. The specimen sequenced was PBMCs. These receptors were taken from a human donor in good health (CMV status not recorded). Some clones in this sample may be carry-over from other donors' samples.

The chain couples TRBV5-1 to TRBJ2-4; D unresolved. Germline V gene sequence: CDR1 SGHRS, CDR2 YFSETQ. V shed 0 bases and J shed 3 bases, with 10 bases lying between them. The CDR3 length is 15 residues. The CDR3 DNA is TGCGCCAGCAGCTTGGGAGCCCAGGTCAAAAACATTCAGTACTTC. It translates to CASSLGAQVKNIQYF. Together with reference TRBV5-1 and TRBJ2-4, the CDR3 gives the full variable domain: KAGVTQTPRYLIKTRGQQVTLSCSPISGHRSVSWYQQTPGQGLQFLFEYFSETQRNKGNFPGRFSGRQFSNSRSEMNVSTLELGDSALYLCASSLGAQVKNIQYFGAGTRLSVL.

This clonotype was seen at least ten times. The rearrangement links TRBV20-1 to TRBJ1-2, with 9 positions matching TRBD1. V lost 5 bases and J lost 3; bases outside the gene matches: 4. The germline CDR1 and CDR2 sequences are DFQATT and SNEGSKA (reference sequence). The CDR3 spans 13 residues. The CDR3 nucleotides read TGCAGTGCTTGGGACAGGGTTTACTATGGCTACACCTTC. Translated: CSAWDRVYYGYTF.

Many counts were recorded for this clonotype. The CDR3 coding sequence is TGTGCCAGCAGTTTCCCCTGGACCGGGGAGCTGTTTTTT. Its protein is CASSFPWTGELFF. The chain joins TRBV12-3 or TRBV12-4 to TRBJ2-2; D is undetermined. The CDR3 loop spans 13 amino acids. Trimming pared 3 bases from V and 5 bases from J, leaving 7 bases between.

The chain employs TRBV12-3 or TRBV12-4 and TRBJ2-4, with a weak D call TRBD1 (6 bases). CDR3 size: 14 residues. V lost 3 bases and J lost 9, with 15 bases in between. The CDR3 DNA reads as TGTGCCAGCAGTTTTGGAACAGGGATAAGCATTCAGTACTTC. This encodes CASSFGTGISIQYF.

This clonotype was seen at least ten times. The CDR3 here is CAISGGTGSYNEQFF. DNA for the CDR3: TGTGCCATCAGTGGTGGGACAGGGTCCTACAATGAGCAGTTCTTC. The V gene is TRBV10-3, the J gene TRBJ2-1, with TRBD1 matching 9 bases. Trimming at V came to 4 bases and at J to 1 base, leaving 2 bases not matched to a gene. From germline, CDR1 is ENHRY and CDR2 SYGVKD. This CDR3 spans 15 amino acids.

The table lists this clonotype with many counts. This chain connects TRBV14 to TRBJ2-7, with 8 nucleotides matching TRBD2. The germline V gene encodes CDR1 SGHDN and CDR2 FVKESK. The trim removed 5 bases at V and 1 base at J, leaving 4 bases unmatched. The CDR3 is 14 amino acids. CDR3 amino acids: CASSFGGASYEQYF. In DNA form, the CDR3 reads TGTGCCAGCAGCTTCGGGGGGGCTTCCTACGAGCAGTACTTC. Filled out from reference TRBV14 and TRBJ2-7, the complete variable domain reads EAGVTQFPSHSVIEKGQTVTLRCDPISGHDNLYWYRRVMGKEIKFLLHFVKESKQDESGMPNNRFLAERTGGTYSTLKVQPAELEDSGVYFCASSFGGASYEQYFGPGTRLTVT.